The 29 T cell receptor beta chains in this list originate from one sample, sequenced in a study of radiotherapy plus CTLA-4 blockade in lung cancer. The table came from immunoSEQ multiplex PCR; TCRdb's copy has only in-frame clones and leaves some out. Of tens of thousands of clones in the sample, around four fifths are singletons; the top ten hold less than 7.5%. The sequenced sample was peripheral blood, obtained from a patient treated with radiotherapy plus ipilimumab. The receptors were gathered from a human donor with non-small cell lung cancer who had a complete response to radiotherapy plus ipilimumab.

The chain couples TRBV7-9 to TRBJ2-5, with unresolved D. Trimming took off 5 bases at V and 7 bases at J, with 14 bases between the two ends. Germline CDR1 reads SEHNR; CDR2 reads FQNEAQ (reference sequence). CDR3 length: 13 amino acids. CDR3 protein: CASSPSWAGTQYF. CDR3 in DNA: TGTGCCAGCAGCCCTTCTTGGGCTGGGACCCAGTACTTC.

CDR3 nucleotides: TGTGCCAGCTCATCGTCAAACAATGAGCAGTTCTTC. It translates to CASSSSNNEQFF. This chain uses TRBV18 with TRBJ2-1; D unclear. Germline V gene lookup returns CDR1 KGHSH and CDR2 LQKENI. The V gene lost 5 bases and the J gene lost 5 bases, with 7 bases spanning the gap. The length of the CDR3 is 12 residues.

V and J are TRBV5-5 and TRBJ1-4, with D possibly TRBD1 on 6 matching bases. The germline CDR1 and CDR2 sequences are SGHKS and YYEKEE (reference sequence). This CDR3 contains 15 residues. V was trimmed by 4 bases and J by 7 bases, leaving 17 bases between them. The CDR3 nucleotides read TGTGCCAGCAGCCGAGGGGGAGGGGAAAGTGAAAAACTGTTTTTT. Its translation is CASSRGGGESEKLFF.

The chain employs TRBV5-4 and TRBJ1-1; 7 nucleotides agree with TRBD1. The CDR3 has 15 amino acids. J was trimmed by 1 base and V by 3 bases; bases with no gene match: 6. CDR1 is SGHNT and CDR2 is YYREEE in the germline V gene (reference sequence). CDR3 sequence (DNA): TGTGCCAGCAGCTCACGGACAGGAACGAACACTGAAGCTTTCTTT. This sequence encodes CASSSRTGTNTEAFF.

This sequence joins TRBV7-8 and TRBJ2-5; D uncertain. The V end was cut by 7 bases, the J end by 5 bases, with 17 bases between. The length of the CDR3 is 14 residues. Germline loops: CDR1 SGHVS, CDR2 FQNEAQ. The CDR3 protein is CASTSRRDRETQYF. CDR3 nucleotides: TGTGCCAGCACCTCGCGAAGGGATAGGGAGACCCAGTACTTC.

V and J are TRBV5-6 and TRBJ2-7; D not resolved. The ends were cut back, 4 bases at V and 6 bases at J, with 11 bases in the middle. The CDR3 has 12 amino acids. Germline V gene sequence: CDR1 SGHDT, CDR2 YYEEEE. The CDR3 region has the DNA TGTGCCAGCAGCCTGGATATCGGCGAGCAGTACTTC. Its translation is CASSLDIGEQYF.

The genes are TRBV5-1 and TRBJ2-3; D might be TRBD1 or TRBD2, each matching 5 bases. Trimming took off 4 bases at V and 0 bases at J, with 15 bases between the two ends. The CDR3 spans 16 residues. Germline V CDR1 and CDR2: SGHRS, YFSETQ. Here the CDR3 DNA reads TGCGCCAGCAGCCCTCTCGGGGCAGGGAGCACAGATACGCAGTATTTT. Its translation is CASSPLGAGSTDTQYF.

The chain combines TRBV11-2 with TRBJ1-6; D unresolved. Germline values: CDR1 SGHAT, CDR2 FQNNGV. The CDR3 contains 13 residues. V lost 5 bases and J lost 6, with 8 bases in between. The CDR3 region is CASSTQINSPLHF. The CDR3 nucleotides are TGTGCCAGCAGCACGCAAATTAATTCACCCCTCCACTTT.

The genes are TRBV29-1 and TRBJ1-2; D is unclear. The germline CDR1 and CDR2 sequences are SQVTM and ANQGSEA. The V and J ends lost 3 bases and 4 bases respectively, with 9 bases between them. This CDR3 has 12 amino acids. The CDR3 protein is CSVESETYGYTF. DNA for the CDR3: TGCAGCGTTGAGTCAGAGACCTATGGCTACACCTTC.

The J gene is TRBJ1-1, the V gene TRBV10-1; D is perhaps TRBD1 (6 bases). The germline V gene encodes CDR1 WNHNN and CDR2 SYGVQD (reference sequence). This CDR3 has 13 residues. Trimming took off 8 bases at V and 1 base at J, with 11 bases between the two ends. In DNA, the CDR3 is TGCGCCAGCCAACAGGGCACGAACACTGAAGCTTTCTTT. The encoded protein is CASQQGTNTEAFF.

The chain uses TRBV6-5 and TRBJ2-3; D is unresolved. V lost 0 bases and J 3 bases, leaving 10 bases between the germline ends. Germline V CDR1 and CDR2: MNHEY, SVGAGI. The CDR3 contains 15 residues. CDR3 DNA: TGTGCCAGCAGTTACTCCCCGCCCCCAACAGATACGCAGTATTTT. Translation gives CASSYSPPPTDTQYF.

This chain connects TRBV27 to TRBJ2-7, with D possibly matching TRBD1 (6 bases). This CDR3 comprises 15 residues. Trimming took off 0 bases at V and 2 bases at J, with 11 bases between the two ends. Germline CDR1 is MNHEY and CDR2 is SMNVEV (reference sequence). Written as DNA, the CDR3 is TGTGCCAGCAGTTTATCGGGACACGAAGCCTACGAGCAGTACTTC. It translates to CASSLSGHEAYEQYF.

CDR3 region: CASSRKGKSLEKLFF. For the CDR3, the DNA is TGCGCCAGCAGCCGAAAGGGGAAGTCTTTAGAAAAACTGTTTTTT. This chain links TRBV4-3 with TRBJ1-4, with a weak D call TRBD1 (5 bases). The V gene's germline CDR1 is LGHNA and CDR2 YSLEER. Trimming shortened V by 4 bases and J by 8 bases, and 17 bases separated the two germline ends. This CDR3 has 15 residues.

This clone was found a few times. V gene TRBV6-5 combines with J gene TRBJ2-7, with TRBD2 matching 7 bases. Germline-derived CDR1 and CDR2 are MNHEY and SVGAGI. The CDR3 consists of 15 residues. V lost 5 bases, J lost 9 bases, and 16 bases stayed unmatched. CDR3 amino acids: CASSLTPVRERRQYV. The CDR3 nucleotides read TGTGCCAGCAGTCTAACCCCTGTGCGGGAGAGGAGGCAGTACGTC.

The chain is built from TRBV11-2 and TRBJ1-1; TRBD1 aligns across 8 bases. Per the germline V gene, CDR1 is SGHAT and CDR2 is FQNNGV. This CDR3 contains 15 residues. The junction had 8 bases not matched to a gene; V was cut back by 5 bases and J by 3 bases. The CDR3: CASSGRDRTHTEAFF. The CDR3 region has the DNA TGTGCCAGCAGCGGTAGGGACAGGACGCACACTGAAGCTTTCTTT.

In this sample, this clone turned up a few times. This sequence joins TRBV7-8 and TRBJ1-1, with 7 bases aligning to TRBD1. Germline lookup yields CDR1 SGHVS and CDR2 FQNEAQ. The CDR3 runs to 14 residues. Unmatched junction bases numbered 3, after V lost 4 bases and J lost 1 base. The DNA of the CDR3 is TGTGCCAGCAGCTATGCAGGGGGGAACACTGAAGCTTTCTTT. Its protein is CASSYAGGNTEAFF.

The chain recombines TRBV9 with TRBJ2-3; 7 nucleotides match TRBD1. CDR1 and CDR2 from the germline V gene are SGDLS and YYNGEE. The length of the CDR3 is 18 residues. The trim removed 2 bases at V and 0 bases at J, leaving 12 bases unmatched. Here the CDR3 reads CASSVAARTGFSTDTQYF. The CDR3 DNA reads as TGTGCCAGCAGCGTGGCGGCCCGGACAGGTTTTAGCACAGATACGCAGTATTTT.

The V call is TRBV30, the J call TRBJ1-4; D remains unclear. The germline gives CDR1 GTSNPN, CDR2 SVGIG (reference sequence). Trimming pared 1 base from V and 0 bases from J, leaving 3 bases between. The CDR3 sequence is 13 residues long. CDR3 protein: CAWSDATNEKLFF. CDR3 nucleotide sequence: TGTGCCTGGAGTGATGCAACTAATGAAAAACTGTTTTTT.

This clone was seen a few times. The rearrangement uses TRBV5-6 and TRBJ2-2, with a tentative D call TRBD2 (5 bases). The V end was cut by 1 base, the J end by 4 bases, with 11 bases between. CDR3 length: 15 residues. Germline CDR1 SGHDT, CDR2 YYEEEE. The CDR3 DNA reads TGTGCCAGCAGCTTGCAAAGGGCGGGCACCGGGGAGCTGTTTTTT. Translation gives CASSLQRAGTGELFF.

This rearrangement joins TRBV6-1 to TRBJ1-5; no firm D call. Trimming left V 8 bases short and J 4 bases short, with 15 bases between. The CDR3 has 14 residues. CDR1 is MNHNS and CDR2 is SASEGT in the germline V gene. CDR3 amino acids: CASGRNDGNQPQHF. The CDR3 region has the DNA TGTGCCAGCGGGAGGAATGACGGAAATCAGCCCCAGCATTTT.

V gene TRBV7-2 combines with J gene TRBJ1-6; 7 bases are shared with TRBD1. Trimming at V came to 4 bases and at J to 8 bases, leaving 8 bases not matched to a gene. The CDR3 is 15 residues long. The germline V gene encodes CDR1 SGHTA and CDR2 FQGNSA. CDR3 loop: CASSYNRGPDSPLHF. DNA for the CDR3: TGTGCCAGCAGCTATAACAGGGGTCCGGATTCACCCCTCCACTTT.

CDR3 protein: CASSLPPGAADTQYF. CDR3 nucleotides: TGTGCCAGCAGCTTACCCCCCGGAGCCGCAGATACGCAGTATTTT. The genes are TRBV11-2 and TRBJ2-3; the D is unclear. The CDR3 runs to 15 residues. Trimming stripped 2 bases from V and 4 bases from J, with 13 bases between. Germline CDR1 SGHAT, CDR2 FQNNGV.

The chain employs TRBV14 and TRBJ2-7, with 10 bases aligning to TRBD2. After removal of 6 bases from V and 6 bases from J, the junction contained 11 bases not matched to a gene. Germline loops: CDR1 SGHDN, CDR2 FVKESK. CDR3 length: 15 amino acids. CDR3 DNA: TGTGCCAGCAGTCAGCCGGGACTAGCGTTTCGCGAGCAGTACTTC. Translation gives CASSQPGLAFREQYF.

The chain has TRBV18 and TRBJ2-1, with D perhaps matching TRBD1 (5 bases). V gave up 0 bases and J gave up 9 bases, with 12 bases separating them. This CDR3 contains 14 residues. CDR1 is KGHSH and CDR2 is LQKENI in the germline V gene. The CDR3 DNA sequence: TGTGCCAGCTCACCACCTACTGAAAGGGGTGAGCAGTTCTTC. This codes for CASSPPTERGEQFF.

This clone has only a few counts. V is TRBV6-5 and J is TRBJ1-1, with unresolved D. Trimming pared 7 bases from V and 2 bases from J, leaving 11 bases between. The CDR3 has 13 residues. The germline V gene encodes CDR1 MNHEY and CDR2 SVGAGI. CDR3 sequence: CASTEAPNTEAFF. The CDR3 DNA sequence: TGTGCCAGCACCGAGGCCCCCAACACTGAAGCTTTCTTT.

CDR3 sequence: CASSDRLINQPQHF. CDR3 nucleotides: TGCGCCAGCAGTGATCGACTCATTAATCAGCCCCAGCATTTT. The chain couples TRBV10-2 to TRBJ1-5, with D uncertain. V lost 3 bases to trimming and J lost 4 bases, with 10 bases between them. This CDR3 is built from 14 residues. Germline V gene lookup returns CDR1 WSHSY and CDR2 SAAADI.

The chain is built from TRBV19 and TRBJ2-7; no firm D call. The V end lost 4 bases, the J end lost 1 base, and 17 bases lay between the germline ends. CDR1 is LNHDA, CDR2 SQIVND, per germline (reference sequence). The CDR3 runs to 16 residues. The CDR3 DNA reads TGTGCCAGTAGTAGTGTAGGCGGATCGTGGTCCTACGAGCAGTACTTC. Translated, it gives CASSSVGGSWSYEQYF.

The chain has TRBV20-1 and TRBJ1-2, with no clear D. Trimming removed 6 bases at V and 3 bases at J, with 5 bases between. The CDR3 covers 10 residues. Germline CDR1 reads DFQATT; CDR2 reads SNEGSKA (reference sequence). The CDR3 region is CSASDYGYTF. The CDR3 DNA reads as TGCAGTGCCAGCGACTATGGCTACACCTTC.

The chain combines TRBV30 with TRBJ1-1; 9 nucleotides match TRBD1. The CDR3 runs 16 residues. Germline V gene lookup returns CDR1 GTSNPN and CDR2 SVGIG (reference sequence). Trimming removed 3 bases from V and 6 bases from J; junction bases left unmatched: 14. CDR3: CAWSLLTGQGLSEAFF. The CDR3 bases are TGTGCCTGGAGCCTACTAACGGGACAGGGCCTCTCTGAAGCTTTCTTT.